Presented here are 10 T cell receptor beta chains from one specimen sequenced in a study of brain T cells in children with intractable seizures. TCRdb keeps only in-frame clones here, not all; method: immunoSEQ multiplex PCR. The sample yields just under 65,000 clones, around 96% seen once. The sample was peripheral blood, taken at surgery. All receptors derive from a boy under three years old with focal cortical dysplasia and intractable seizures.

V gene TRBV19 combines with J gene TRBJ1-4; D gene uncertain. V dropped 5 bases and J dropped 6 bases, with 13 bases sitting between them. CDR1 is LNHDA, CDR2 SQIVND, per germline (reference sequence). CDR3 length equals 14 residues. Here the CDR3 DNA reads TGTGCCAGTAGTGACGGGAAAGTTTATGAAAAACTGTTTTTT. Protein product: CASSDGKVYEKLFF.

The genes are TRBV3-1 (or the pseudogene TRBV3-2) and TRBJ2-3; TRBD2 agrees at 7 bases. This CDR3 contains 15 residues. Trimming removed 4 bases from V and 0 bases from J; junction bases left unmatched: 4. Germline V CDR1 and CDR2: LGHDT, YNNKEL (reference sequence). The CDR3 DNA sequence: TGTGCCAGCAGCCCTCCCGGGGGGAGCACAGATACGCAGTATTTT. This translates into CASSPPGGSTDTQYF.

This chain joins TRBV6-1 and TRBJ1-2; TRBD1 agrees at 8 bases. The trim removed 1 base at V and 2 bases at J, leaving 0 bases unmatched. The CDR3 spans 14 residues. Germline V CDR1 and CDR2: MNHNS, SASEGT. CDR3 bases: TGTGCCAGCAGTGAAGGGGACAGGAACTATGGCTACACCTTC. Its translation is CASSEGDRNYGYTF.

The CDR3 bases are TGTGCCACCACCTCACTAGCCACCGGGGAGCTGTTTTTT. Its translation: CATTSLATGELFF. The V gene is TRBV15, the J gene TRBJ2-2, with D possibly matching TRBD2 (6 bases). Germline V gene data show CDR1 as LNHNV and CDR2 as YYDKDF (reference sequence). The CDR3 runs to 13 residues. V dropped 7 bases and J dropped 4 bases, with 10 bases sitting between them.

V and J are TRBV10-3 and TRBJ2-2; D may correspond to TRBD1 or TRBD2 (7 bases each). CDR1 ENHRY and CDR2 SYGVKD come from the germline V gene. CDR3 length equals 14 residues. V was shortened by 6 bases and J by 3 bases, with 11 bases between the two germline ends. CDR3 coding DNA: TGTGCCATCAGGGCAGGGGGGGACACCGGGGAGCTGTTTTTT. This codes for CAIRAGGDTGELFF.

The chain joins TRBV23-1 to TRBJ2-3; unclear D gene. Being an ORF, TRBV23-1 has a function that is uncertain. The CDR3 contains 17 residues. V was cut by 0 bases and J by 2 bases, with 15 bases left in between. The CDR3 nucleotides read TGCGCCAGCAGTCAATCCCGCCCTCGGGCTTACACAGATACGCAGTATTTT. Translated, it gives CASSQSRPRAYTDTQYF.

This chain connects TRBV6-6 to TRBJ2-6; D is possibly TRBD1 (5 bases). The germline V and J ends were trimmed by 6 bases and 0 bases, with 24 bases remaining between them. The CDR3 has 20 amino acids. Germline values: CDR1 MNHNY, CDR2 SVGAGI (reference sequence). As DNA, the CDR3 is TGTGCCAGCAGCCCCTGGTGGGGCCAGGGATTCAGCTCTGGGGCCAACGTCCTGACTTTC. Translating it yields CASSPWWGQGFSSGANVLTF.

The chain has TRBV5-4 and TRBJ2-2, with 11 bases identical to TRBD2. The CDR3 totals 18 residues. Germline CDR1 SGHNT, CDR2 YYREEE (reference sequence). Unmatched junction bases numbered 8, after V lost 0 bases and J lost 4 bases. For the CDR3, the DNA is TGTGCCAGCAGCTTGGCCCCTAGCGGGAGGTCGGGCACCGGGGAGCTGTTTTTT. This gives the protein CASSLAPSGRSGTGELFF.

The chain carries TRBV7-3 and TRBJ2-3; 7 bases match TRBD2. Germline CDR1 reads SGHTA; CDR2 reads FQGTGA. The CDR3 spans 15 residues. V dropped 2 bases and J dropped 7; count of bases not matched to a gene: 9. The CDR3, as DNA: TGTGCCAGCAGCTTAGGGGCGGGAGAGGCTTATACGCAGTATTTT. Its translation: CASSLGAGEAYTQYF.

The J gene is TRBJ2-2, the V gene TRBV10-2; D possibly corresponds to TRBD2 (6 bases). The CDR3 runs to 15 residues. V was shortened by 6 bases and J by 3 bases, with 14 bases between the two germline ends. CDR1 and CDR2 (germline): WSHSY, SAAADI. Here the CDR3 reads CASRATPGDTGELFF. CDR3 bases: TGCGCCAGCAGAGCGACCCCGGGGGACACCGGGGAGCTGTTTTTT.